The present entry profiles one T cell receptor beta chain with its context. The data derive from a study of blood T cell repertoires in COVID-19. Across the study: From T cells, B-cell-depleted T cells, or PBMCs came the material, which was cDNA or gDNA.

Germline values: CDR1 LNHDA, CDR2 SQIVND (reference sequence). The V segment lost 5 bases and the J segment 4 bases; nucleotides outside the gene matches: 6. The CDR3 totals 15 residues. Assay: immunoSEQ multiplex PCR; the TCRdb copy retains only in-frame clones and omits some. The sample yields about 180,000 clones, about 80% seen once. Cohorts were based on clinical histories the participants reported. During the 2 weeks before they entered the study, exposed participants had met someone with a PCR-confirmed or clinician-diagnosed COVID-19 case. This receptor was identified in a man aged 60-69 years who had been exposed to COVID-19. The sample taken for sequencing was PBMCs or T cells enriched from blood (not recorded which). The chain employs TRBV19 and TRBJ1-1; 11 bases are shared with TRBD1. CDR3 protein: CASSSQGTGGTEAFF. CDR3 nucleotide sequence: TGTGCCAGTAGTTCTCAAGGGACAGGGGGCACTGAAGCTTTCTTT.